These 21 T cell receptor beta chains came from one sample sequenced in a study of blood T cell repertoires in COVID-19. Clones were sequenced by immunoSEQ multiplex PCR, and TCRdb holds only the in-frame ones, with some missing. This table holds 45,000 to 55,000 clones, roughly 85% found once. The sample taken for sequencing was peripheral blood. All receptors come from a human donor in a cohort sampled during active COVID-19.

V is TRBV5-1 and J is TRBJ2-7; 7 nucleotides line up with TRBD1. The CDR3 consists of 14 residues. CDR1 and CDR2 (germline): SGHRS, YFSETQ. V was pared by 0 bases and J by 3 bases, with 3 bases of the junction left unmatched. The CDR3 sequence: CASSLEAGGYEQYF. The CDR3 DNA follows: TGCGCCAGCAGCTTGGAAGCAGGGGGCTACGAGCAGTACTTC.

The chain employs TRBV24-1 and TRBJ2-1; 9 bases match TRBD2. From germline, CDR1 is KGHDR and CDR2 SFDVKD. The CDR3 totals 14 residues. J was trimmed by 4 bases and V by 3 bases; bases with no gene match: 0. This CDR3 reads CATSDLAGYNEQFF. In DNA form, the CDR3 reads TGTGCCACCAGTGATCTAGCGGGGTACAATGAGCAGTTCTTC.

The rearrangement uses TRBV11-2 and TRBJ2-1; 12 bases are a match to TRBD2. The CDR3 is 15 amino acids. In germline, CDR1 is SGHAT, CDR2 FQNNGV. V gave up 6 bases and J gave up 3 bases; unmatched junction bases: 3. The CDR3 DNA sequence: TGTGCCAGCAGACCACTAGCGGGGGGCTACAATGAGCAGTTCTTC. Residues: CASRPLAGGYNEQFF.

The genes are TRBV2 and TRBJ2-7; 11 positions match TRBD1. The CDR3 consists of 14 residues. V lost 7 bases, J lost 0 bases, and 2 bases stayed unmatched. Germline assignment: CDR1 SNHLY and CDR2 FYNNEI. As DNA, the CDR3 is TGTGCCAGCAAAGGGACAGGGGGCTCCTACGAGCAGTACTTC. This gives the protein CASKGTGGSYEQYF. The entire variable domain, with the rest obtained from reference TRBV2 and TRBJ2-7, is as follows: EPEVTQTPSHQVTQMGQEVILRCVPISNHLYFYWYRQILGQKVEFLVSFYNNEISEKSEIFDDQFSVERPDGSNFTLKIRSTKLEDSAMYFCASKGTGGSYEQYFGPGTRLTVT.

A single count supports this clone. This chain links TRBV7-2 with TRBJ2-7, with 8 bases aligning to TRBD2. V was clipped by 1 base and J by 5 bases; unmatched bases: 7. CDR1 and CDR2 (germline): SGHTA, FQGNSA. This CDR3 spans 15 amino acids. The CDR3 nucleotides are TGTGCCAGCAGCTTAGTATACGCGGGGGGAAACGAGCAGTACTTC. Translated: CASSLVYAGGNEQYF.

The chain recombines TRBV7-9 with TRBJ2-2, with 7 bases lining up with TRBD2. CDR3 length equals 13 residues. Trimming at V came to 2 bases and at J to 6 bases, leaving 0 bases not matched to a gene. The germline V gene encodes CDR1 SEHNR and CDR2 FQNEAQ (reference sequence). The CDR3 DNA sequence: TGTGCCAGCAGCTTAAGCGGGGCCGGGGAGCTGTTTTTT. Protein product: CASSLSGAGELFF.

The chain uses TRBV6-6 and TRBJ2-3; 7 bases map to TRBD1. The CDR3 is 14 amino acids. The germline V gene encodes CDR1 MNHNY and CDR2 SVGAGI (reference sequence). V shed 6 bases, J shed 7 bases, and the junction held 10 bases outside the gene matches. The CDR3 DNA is TGTGCCAGCAGGCGCACTTGGACAGGTTATACGCAGTATTTT. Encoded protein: CASRRTWTGYTQYF.

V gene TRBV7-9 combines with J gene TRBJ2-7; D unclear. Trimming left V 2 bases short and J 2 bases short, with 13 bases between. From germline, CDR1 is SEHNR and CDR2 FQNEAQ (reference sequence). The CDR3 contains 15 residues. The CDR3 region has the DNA TGTGCCAGCAGCTTAAGGTGGGCAGAGACCTACGAGCAGTACTTC. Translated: CASSLRWAETYEQYF.

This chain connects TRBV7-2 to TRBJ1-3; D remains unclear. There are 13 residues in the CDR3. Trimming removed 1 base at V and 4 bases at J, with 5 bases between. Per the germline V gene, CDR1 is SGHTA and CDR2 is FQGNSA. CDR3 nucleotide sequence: TGTGCCAGCAGCTTAGGACAAGGAAACACCATATATTTT. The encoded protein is CASSLGQGNTIYF. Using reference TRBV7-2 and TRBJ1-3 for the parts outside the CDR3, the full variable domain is GAGVSQSPSNKVTEKGKDVELRCDPISGHTALYWYRQSLGQGLEFLIYFQGNSAPDKSGLPSDRFSAERTGGSVSTLTIQRTQQEDSAVYLCASSLGQGNTIYFGEGSWLTVV.

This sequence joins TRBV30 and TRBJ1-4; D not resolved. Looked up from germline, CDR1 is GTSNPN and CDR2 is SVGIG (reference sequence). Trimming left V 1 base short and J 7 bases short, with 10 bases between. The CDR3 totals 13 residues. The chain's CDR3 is CAWSGGMGEKLFF. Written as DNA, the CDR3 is TGTGCCTGGAGTGGAGGGATGGGTGAAAAACTGTTTTTT.

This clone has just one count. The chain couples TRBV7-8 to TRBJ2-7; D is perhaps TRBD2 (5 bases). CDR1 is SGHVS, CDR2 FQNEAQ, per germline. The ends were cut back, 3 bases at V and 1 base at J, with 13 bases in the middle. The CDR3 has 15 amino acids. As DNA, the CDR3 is TGTGCCAGCAGCTTTTGGGGAGCCGGTTCCTACGAGCAGTACTTC. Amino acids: CASSFWGAGSYEQYF.

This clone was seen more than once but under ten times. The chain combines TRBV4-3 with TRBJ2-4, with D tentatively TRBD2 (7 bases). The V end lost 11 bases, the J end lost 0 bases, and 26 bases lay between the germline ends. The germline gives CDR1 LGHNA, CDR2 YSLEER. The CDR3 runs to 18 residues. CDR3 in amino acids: CADSRGAKLLLAKNIQYF. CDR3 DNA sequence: TGCGCCGACTCACGGGGGGCCAAGTTACTTTTAGCCAAAAACATTCAGTACTTC.

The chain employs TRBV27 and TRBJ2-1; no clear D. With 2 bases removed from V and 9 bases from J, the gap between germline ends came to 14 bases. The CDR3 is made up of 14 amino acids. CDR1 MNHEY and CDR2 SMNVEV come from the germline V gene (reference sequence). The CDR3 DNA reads TGTGCCAGCAGTTTAGGTAACTTGCCTATTGAGCAGTTCTTC. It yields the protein CASSLGNLPIEQFF.

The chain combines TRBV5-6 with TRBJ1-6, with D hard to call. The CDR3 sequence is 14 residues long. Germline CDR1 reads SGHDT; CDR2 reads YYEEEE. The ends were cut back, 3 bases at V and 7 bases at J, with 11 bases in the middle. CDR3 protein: CASSWSRTNSPLHF. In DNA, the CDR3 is TGTGCCAGCAGCTGGAGCCGTACGAATTCACCCCTCCACTTT.

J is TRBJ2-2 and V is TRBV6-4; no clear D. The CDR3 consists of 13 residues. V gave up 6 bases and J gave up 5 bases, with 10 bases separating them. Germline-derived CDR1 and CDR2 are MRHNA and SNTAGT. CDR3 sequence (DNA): TGTGCCAGCAGCCCCACAGATACCGGGGAGCTGTTTTTT. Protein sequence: CASSPTDTGELFF.

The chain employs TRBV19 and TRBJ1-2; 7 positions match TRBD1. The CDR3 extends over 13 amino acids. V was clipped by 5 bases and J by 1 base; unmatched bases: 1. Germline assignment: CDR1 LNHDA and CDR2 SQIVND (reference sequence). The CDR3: CASSSGGNYGYTF. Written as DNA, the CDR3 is TGTGCCAGTAGTTCAGGGGGTAACTATGGCTACACCTTC.

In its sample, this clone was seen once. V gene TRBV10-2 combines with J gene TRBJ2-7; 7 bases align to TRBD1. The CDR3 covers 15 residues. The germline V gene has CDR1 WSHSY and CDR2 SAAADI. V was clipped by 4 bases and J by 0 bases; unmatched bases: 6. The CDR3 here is CASSVGQAASYEQYF. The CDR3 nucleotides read TGCGCCAGCAGTGTCGGACAGGCGGCCTCCTACGAGCAGTACTTC.

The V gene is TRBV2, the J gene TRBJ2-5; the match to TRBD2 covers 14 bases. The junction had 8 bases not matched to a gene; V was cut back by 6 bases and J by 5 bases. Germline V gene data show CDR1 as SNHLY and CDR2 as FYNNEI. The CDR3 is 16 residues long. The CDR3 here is CASSRGLAGAGETQYF. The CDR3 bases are TGTGCCAGCAGCCGGGGACTAGCGGGGGCGGGGGAGACCCAGTACTTC.

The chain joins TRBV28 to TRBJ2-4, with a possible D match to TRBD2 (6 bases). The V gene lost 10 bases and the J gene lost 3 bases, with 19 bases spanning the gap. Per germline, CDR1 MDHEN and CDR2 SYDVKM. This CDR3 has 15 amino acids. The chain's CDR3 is CATDRGGVNKNIQYF. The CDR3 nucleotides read TGTGCCACCGATAGGGGCGGGGTAAACAAAAACATTCAGTACTTC. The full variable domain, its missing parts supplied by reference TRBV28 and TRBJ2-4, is DVKVTQSSRYLVKRTGEKVFLECVQDMDHENMFWYRQDPGLGLRLIYFSYDVKMKEKGDIPEGYSVSREKKERFSLILESASTNQTSMYLCATDRGGVNKNIQYFGAGTRLSVL.

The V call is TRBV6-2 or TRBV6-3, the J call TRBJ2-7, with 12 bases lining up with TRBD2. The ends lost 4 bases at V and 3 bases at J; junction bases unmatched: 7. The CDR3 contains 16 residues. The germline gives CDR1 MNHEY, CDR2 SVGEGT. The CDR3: CASSSRLAGDFYEQYF. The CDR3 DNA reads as TGTGCCAGCAGTTCGCGACTAGCGGGGGACTTCTACGAGCAGTACTTC.

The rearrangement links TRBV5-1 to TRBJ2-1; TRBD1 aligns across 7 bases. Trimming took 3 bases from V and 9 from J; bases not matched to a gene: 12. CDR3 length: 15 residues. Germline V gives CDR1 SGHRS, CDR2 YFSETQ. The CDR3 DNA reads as TGCGCCAGCAGCTCGACAGGGTATCACTCAGGTGAGCAGTTCTTC. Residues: CASSSTGYHSGEQFF. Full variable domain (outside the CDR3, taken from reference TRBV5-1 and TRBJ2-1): KAGVTQTPRYLIKTRGQQVTLSCSPISGHRSVSWYQQTPGQGLQFLFEYFSETQRNKGNFPGRFSGRQFSNSRSEMNVSTLELGDSALYLCASSSTGYHSGEQFFGPGTRLTVL.